This TCR beta chain was profiled in a study of CD8 T cells in ankylosing spondylitis. Findings and limits, study-wide: Blood from ankylosing spondylitis patients appeared to carry a characteristic roughly 8-variant TCR beta motif.

This CDR3 is 15 amino acids long. The germline V and J ends were trimmed by 7 bases and 3 bases, with 15 bases remaining between them. In this sample, this clonotype turned up many times. Its antigen remains unknown. TCRdb recomputed calls from the 5' RACE reads with MiXCR, one row per CDR3 protein. The data contain 200,000 or so distinct CDR3 sequences, about 20% of them singletons. The receptor comes from a male donor under 30 with ankylosing spondylitis or in good health (not recorded which). Material: blood, either unsorted or a sorted T cell fraction (not recorded which). The rearrangement joins TRBV12-3 or TRBV12-4 to TRBJ2-2; tentative D call: TRBD1 (6 bases). CDR3 region: CASTSGVLDTGELFF. The DNA for the CDR3 is TGTGCCAGCACATCAGGGGTTCTTGACACCGGGGAGCTGTTTTTT.